Following are 27 T cell receptor beta chains from one sample sequenced in a study of blood T cells in healthy people across ages (dated by TCRdb to between 2014 and 2017). The library was built by means of 5' RACE. Sequencing used an Illumina HiSeq 2500. The second PCR ran for roughly 7 to 11 cycles and used a J-beta primer mix along with a sample-barcoded 5' primer. The raw public data were reprocessed by TCRdb itself: fastp quality trimming at Q25, MiXCR clonotype calling, in-frame beta chains only. Rows merge per CDR3 protein into single entries with the most common DNA and genes. In this sample the table shows 1.5 million to 2 million distinct CDR3 sequences, around 35% of which occur a single time. The top ten hold roughly 12% of the sample. The sample was blood. These receptors were obtained from a woman aged 25 to 39 in good health.

This clonotype was counted ten times or more. The V and J genes are TRBV29-1 and TRBJ1-2, with D perhaps matching TRBD1 (5 bases). The germline V and J ends were trimmed by 4 bases and 6 bases, with 9 bases remaining between them. Germline CDR1 reads SQVTM; CDR2 reads ANQGSEA. The CDR3 is 11 amino acids. The CDR3 loop reads CSVAGSDGYTF. The CDR3 bases are TGCAGCGTTGCAGGGTCGGATGGCTACACCTTC.

The chain combines TRBV29-1 with TRBJ2-2; tentatively, D is TRBD1 or TRBD2 (6 bases each). The length of the CDR3 is 15 residues. Germline lookup yields CDR1 SQVTM and CDR2 ANQGSEA. V dropped 1 base and J dropped 4 bases, with 13 bases sitting between them. DNA for the CDR3: TGCAGCGTTGAAGGCGTAAGGGGGGTCACCGGGGAGCTGTTTTTT. It yields the protein CSVEGVRGVTGELFF.

This clonotype was seen a single time. The V and J genes are TRBV12-3 or TRBV12-4 and TRBJ2-3, with 9 bases identical to TRBD2. V trimming: 10 bases; J trimming: 6 bases; junction bases outside the gene matches: 11. The CDR3 runs 14 residues. For the CDR3, the DNA is TGTGCCACCATCGCGGGGGGGAGGTCCGATACGCAGTATTTT. Its translation: CATIAGGRSDTQYF.

The rearrangement uses TRBV12-3 or TRBV12-4 and TRBJ2-7, with D perhaps matching TRBD1 (5 bases). The CDR3 is 15 residues long. Trimming stripped 6 bases from V and 2 bases from J, with 17 bases between. The CDR3 loop reads CASSPGGHSTYEQYF. In DNA, the CDR3 is TGTGCCAGCAGCCCGGGCGGACACAGCACCTACGAGCAGTACTTC.

The chain uses TRBV21-1 and TRBJ1-5; TRBD1 reflects the table's D call only, with no check against the DNA. TRBV21-1 is a recognized pseudogene. This CDR3 is 15 amino acids long. The CDR3 DNA sequence: TGTGCCAGCAGCCAAGTCAGGGGAGGAGGTCAGCCCCAGCATTTT. Its protein product is CASSQVRGGGQPQHF.

The table lists this clonotype with many counts. V and J are TRBV3-1 and TRBJ2-5, with D hard to call. Germline loops: CDR1 LGHDT, CDR2 YNNKEL (reference sequence). The length of the CDR3 is 13 residues. Trimming removed 1 base at V and 4 bases at J, with 7 bases between. The CDR3 DNA sequence: TGTGCCAGCAGCCAAGTTCGGAGAGAGACCCAGTACTTC. Translated: CASSQVRRETQYF.

The V gene is TRBV6-2 or TRBV6-3, the J gene TRBJ1-2; no clear D. CDR3 length: 14 residues. CDR1 and CDR2 (germline): MNHEY, SVGEGT. V gave up 2 bases and J gave up 7 bases, with 14 bases separating them. This chain's CDR3 is CASSYGISPVGYTF. The CDR3 DNA sequence: TGTGCCAGCAGTTACGGCATCTCCCCAGTTGGCTACACCTTC.

This clonotype was picked up one time. Sequence at one end of the junction differs from germline and may be a read error. The rearrangement links TRBV20-1 to TRBJ1-5; D is ambiguous. The germline V gene encodes CDR1 DFQATT and CDR2 SNEGSKA (reference sequence). The CDR3 runs 15 residues. The CDR3 sequence is CSASTEGYSNRPQHF. The CDR3 nucleotides are TGCAGTGCATCCACAGAGGGCTATAGCAATCGGCCCCAGCATTTT.

This clonotype was counted between two and nine times. The chain carries TRBV6-1 and TRBJ2-3; D assignment may be TRBD1 or TRBD2 (6 bases each). Germline CDR1 and CDR2: MNHNS and SASEGT. There are 16 residues in the CDR3. The V and J ends lost 3 bases and 4 bases respectively, with 17 bases between them. CDR3 sequence (DNA): TGTGCCAGCAGTGAGCCGGGGGCAGGGAGAGCAGATACGCAGTATTTT. This translates into CASSEPGAGRADTQYF.

The chain uses TRBV3-1 and TRBJ1-2; 8 nucleotides match TRBD1. CDR3 length equals 17 residues. Germline lookup yields CDR1 LGHDT and CDR2 YNNKEL (reference sequence). V lost 0 bases and J lost 4; bases outside the gene matches: 10. CDR3 amino acids: CASSQDPRGTGVYGYTF. Written as DNA, the CDR3 is TGTGCCAGCAGCCAAGATCCCCGCGGGACAGGCGTCTATGGCTACACCTTC. Using reference TRBV3-1 and TRBJ1-2 for the parts outside the CDR3, the full variable domain is DTAVSQTPKYLVTQMGNDKSIKCEQNLGHDTMYWYKQDSKKFLKIMFSYNNKELIINETVPNRFSPKSPDKAHLNLHINSLELGDSAVYFCASSQDPRGTGVYGYTFGSGTRLTVV.

This clonotype occurred a few times. The chain combines TRBV5-1 with TRBJ1-1; TRBD1 agrees at 9 bases. Germline V gives CDR1 SGHRS, CDR2 YFSETQ. This CDR3 has 15 residues. Trimming removed 0 bases from V and 7 bases from J; junction bases left unmatched: 7. The CDR3 sequence: CASSLDGQGQGEAFF. The DNA of the CDR3 is TGCGCCAGCAGCTTGGACGGACAGGGGCAGGGTGAAGCTTTCTTT.

CDR3 region: CASTQSPNEQFF. In nucleotides, the CDR3 is TGTGCCAGCACACAATCGCCCAATGAGCAGTTCTTC. The chain has TRBV28 and TRBJ2-1; D is undetermined. Trimming cost V 7 bases and J 6 bases, with 10 bases left between them. Germline lookup yields CDR1 MDHEN and CDR2 SYDVKM. The CDR3 totals 12 residues.

This clonotype was observed at least ten times. J is TRBJ2-1 and V is TRBV29-1; tentatively, D is TRBD2 (7 bases). Germline CDR1 SQVTM, CDR2 ANQGSEA. Trimming stripped 2 bases from V and 5 bases from J, with 13 bases between. The CDR3 consists of 14 residues. CDR3 in amino acids: CSVERGGGDNEQFF. In DNA, the CDR3 is TGCAGCGTTGAAAGGGGGGGTGGTGACAATGAGCAGTTCTTC.

This clonotype was recorded a few times. CDR3 sequence reads: CASSPRGGGGYEQFF. Here the CDR3 DNA reads TGTGCCAGCAGCCCGAGGGGCGGGGGGGGCTATGAGCAGTTCTTC. The chain combines TRBV7-6 with TRBJ2-1; 9 bases fit TRBD2. The germline V gene encodes CDR1 SGHVS and CDR2 FNYEAQ. This CDR3 comprises 15 residues. Trimming took 5 bases from V and 8 from J; bases not matched to a gene: 10.

This clonotype was seen only a few times. V and J are TRBV6-6 and TRBJ2-5, with TRBD2 matching 9 bases. Trimming at V came to 7 bases and at J to 5 bases, leaving 11 bases not matched to a gene. This CDR3 has 15 residues. Germline V lookup: CDR1 MNHNY, CDR2 SVGAGI (reference sequence). CDR3 DNA sequence: TGTGCCAGCATCCGGGGCGGGGGGGCCGTGGAGACCCAGTACTTC. Amino acids: CASIRGGGAVETQYF.

The rearrangement links TRBV4-1 to TRBJ1-2, with 8 bases matching TRBD1. The V gene's germline CDR1 is MGHRA and CDR2 YSYEKL. Losses at the gene ends were 3 bases for V and 4 bases for J; bases not matched to a gene: 7. CDR3 length: 15 residues. CDR3 bases: TGCGCCAGCAGCCAGACGACAGGGGCGTCCTATGGCTACACCTTC. It specifies CASSQTTGASYGYTF.

This clonotype was counted only a few times. The chain carries TRBV3-1 and TRBJ2-5; no clear D gene. The DNA end lines up better with TRBJ2-7; the J call may be wrong. The CDR3 consists of 14 residues. The germline V gene encodes CDR1 LGHDT and CDR2 YNNKEL (reference sequence). Written as DNA, the CDR3 is TGTGCCAGCAGCCAAGAGCCCCCCTTCGTCGAGCAGTACTTC. It encodes CASSQEPPFVEQYF.

The chain recombines TRBV13 with TRBJ1-2; 8 nucleotides agree with TRBD1. Germline V CDR1 and CDR2: PRHDT, FYEKMQ (reference sequence). With V trimmed by 5 bases and J by 4 bases, 15 bases remained unmatched. The CDR3 runs 17 residues. The CDR3 nucleotides are TGTGCCAGCAGCCATGGACAGGGCAGACCCGGGGGCTATGGCTACACCTTC. As protein: CASSHGQGRPGGYGYTF.

This clonotype was counted only a few times. The chain is built from TRBV7-9 and TRBJ1-2, with unresolved D. This CDR3 region has 15 residues. Trimming took off 1 base at V and 4 bases at J, with 13 bases between the two ends. Per the germline V gene, CDR1 is SEHNR and CDR2 is FQNEAQ (reference sequence). CDR3 in DNA: TGTGCCAGCAGCTTAGGGGGTGCAGCCTCCTATGGCTACACCTTC. As protein: CASSLGGAASYGYTF.

V and J are TRBV6-6 and TRBJ1-5; a possible D gene is TRBD1 (5 bases). This CDR3 comprises 14 residues. Germline V CDR1 and CDR2: MNHNY, SVGAGI (reference sequence). The V end lost 7 bases, the J end lost 6 bases, and 16 bases lay between the germline ends. CDR3 region: CASNGLQGSQPQHF. DNA for the CDR3: TGTGCCAGCAATGGCCTCCAGGGTAGTCAGCCCCAGCATTTT.

This clonotype turned up a few times. This chain uses TRBV3-1 with TRBJ2-3, with 11 bases fitting TRBD2. V shed 1 base, J shed 5 bases, and the junction held 11 bases outside the gene matches. The germline V gene has CDR1 LGHDT and CDR2 YNNKEL (reference sequence). The CDR3 loop spans 18 amino acids. Written as DNA, the CDR3 is TGTGCCAGCAGCCAAGTTTTAGCTAGCGGGGGGACTCGAGATACGCAGTATTTT. Translating gives CASSQVLASGGTRDTQYF.

This clonotype was picked up a small number of times. The V and J genes are TRBV3-1 and TRBJ1-2; TRBD1 matches 11 bases. V trimming: 1 base; J trimming: 2 bases; junction bases outside the gene matches: 3. Per the germline V gene, CDR1 is LGHDT and CDR2 is YNNKEL (reference sequence). The CDR3 totals 16 residues. The CDR3 sequence is CASSQAGQGANYGYTF. CDR3 DNA sequence: TGTGCCAGCAGCCAAGCCGGACAGGGGGCGAACTATGGCTACACCTTC.

In its sample, this clonotype was seen a few times. The chain links TRBV12-3 or TRBV12-4 to TRBJ2-7; D not certain. The CDR3 has 13 residues. Trimming removed 9 bases at V and 7 bases at J, with 19 bases between. The CDR3 region is CASSSSSYNEQYF. The CDR3 DNA reads TGTGCCAGTTCGAGTAGCTCCTACAATGAGCAGTACTTC.

As to this clonotype: An end of the junction does not agree with germline; a read error may underlie this. V and J are TRBV20-1 and TRBJ2-1; TRBD1 agrees at 8 bases. Germline CDR1 DFQATT, CDR2 SNEGSKA (reference sequence). The CDR3 covers 15 residues. For the CDR3, the DNA is TGCAGTGCTAGTTCTAGCAGGGGGCCGTACAGTGAGCAGTTCTTC. Amino acids: CSASSSRGPYSEQFF.

V usage is TRBV10-3 and J usage is TRBJ2-7, with D unresolved. The CDR3 totals 14 residues. V lost 2 bases and J 3 bases, leaving 11 bases between the germline ends. Germline lookup yields CDR1 ENHRY and CDR2 SYGVKD. The CDR3 loop reads CAISEVRMDYEQYF. Written as DNA, the CDR3 is TGTGCCATCAGTGAGGTAAGAATGGACTACGAGCAGTACTTC.

V gene TRBV6-1 combines with J gene TRBJ1-2; D not certain. V lost 7 bases and J lost 2, with 8 bases in between. This CDR3 is 12 amino acids long. Germline loops: CDR1 MNHNS, CDR2 SASEGT. The CDR3, as DNA: TGTGCCAGCATCGCAGGAAACTATGGCTACACCTTC. Encoded protein: CASIAGNYGYTF.

This clonotype turned up a few times. The chain has TRBV20-1 and TRBJ2-7; 7 bases agree with TRBD1. The CDR3 sequence is 13 residues long. In germline, CDR1 is DFQATT, CDR2 SNEGSKA (reference sequence). The trim removed 6 bases at V and 1 base at J, leaving 6 bases unmatched. CDR3 amino acids: CSAIQGMSYEQYF. The CDR3 DNA reads as TGCAGTGCGATACAGGGGATGTCCTACGAGCAGTACTTC.